The 9 T cell receptor beta chains presented below share a single source sample, sequenced in a study of spatial heterogeneity in lung cancer. The time point: sample taken at primary tumor resection. TCRdb used MiXCR to reprocess the 5' RACE reads, holding one entry per CDR3 protein. The profile shows approximately 40,000 distinct CDR3 sequences, approximately 7.2% of them singletons. Sequenced here: PBMCs, sampled at surgery. These receptors were collected from a female donor with early-stage non-small cell lung cancer.

This clonotype was seen at least ten times. One junction end does not reproduce the germline sequence, and a read error may be involved. The chain combines TRBV7-7 with TRBJ2-1; 7 bases agree with TRBD2. Per the germline V gene, CDR1 is SSHAT and CDR2 is FNYEAQ (reference sequence). The CDR3 has 15 amino acids. The CDR3 here is CASSFSAGSYNEQFF. DNA of the CDR3: TGTGCTAGCAGCTTTTCAGCGGGGAGTTACAATGAGCAGTTCTTC.

This clonotype was seen at least ten times. The chain carries TRBV4-3 and TRBJ2-6; no definite D call. Germline CDR1 reads LGHNA; CDR2 reads YSLEER. V was shortened by 4 bases and J by 0 bases, with 7 bases between the two germline ends. The CDR3 extends over 15 amino acids. Here the CDR3 reads CASSPALSGANVLTF. The CDR3 DNA follows: TGCGCCAGCAGCCCCGCCCTCTCTGGGGCCAACGTCCTGACTTTC.

In this sample, this clonotype turned up many times. The rearrangement joins TRBV5-5 to TRBJ1-2; D not certain. The germline gives CDR1 SGHKS, CDR2 YYEKEE (reference sequence). This CDR3 has 13 amino acids. V shed 2 bases and J shed 4 bases, with 9 bases lying between them. The CDR3 sequence: CASSFSEAYGYTF. CDR3 nucleotide sequence: TGTGCCAGCAGCTTTTCTGAGGCCTATGGCTACACCTTC.

This clonotype was counted ten times or more. V and J are TRBV5-1 and TRBJ2-2, with D uncertain. V shed 2 bases and J shed 6 bases, with 11 bases lying between them. The CDR3 totals 14 residues. Germline CDR1 and CDR2: SGHRS and YFSETQ. CDR3: CASSFSGFAGELFF. The CDR3 region has the DNA TGCGCCAGCAGCTTCTCCGGATTCGCCGGGGAGCTGTTTTTT.

By sample fraction, this clonotype is medium-sized. The rearrangement uses TRBV28 and TRBJ1-1; no reliable D call. The CDR3 has 14 amino acids. Trimming stripped 3 bases from V and 4 bases from J, with 12 bases between. Germline CDR1 MDHEN, CDR2 SYDVKM. Written as DNA, the CDR3 is TGTGCCAGCAGTTTTACACCAGACGGCACTGAAGCTTTCTTT. Translation: CASSFTPDGTEAFF.

This clonotype was detected many times. This sequence joins TRBV18 and TRBJ2-1; D gene uncertain. V was clipped by 0 bases and J by 8 bases, with 8 bases between them. CDR1 and CDR2 from the germline V gene are KGHSH and LQKENI. This CDR3 contains 13 residues. CDR3 nucleotide sequence: TGTGCCAGCTCACCACCCTCTTACTATGAGCAGTTCTTC. Translated: CASSPPSYYEQFF.

This clonotype showed up just a few times. The gene calls are TRBV6-2 or TRBV6-3 and TRBJ2-6; D possibly corresponds to TRBD1 (5 bases). V was shortened by 0 bases and J by 3 bases, with 9 bases between the two germline ends. The CDR3 is 16 residues long. The germline gives CDR1 MNHEY, CDR2 SVGEGT. The CDR3 loop is CASSYSAQGGANVLTF. In DNA form, the CDR3 reads TGTGCCAGCAGTTACTCCGCCCAGGGTGGGGCCAACGTCCTGACTTTC.

This clonotype was seen repeatedly, ten times or more. V usage is TRBV20-1 and J usage is TRBJ2-5; tentatively, D is TRBD1 or TRBD2 (6 bases each). This CDR3 has 15 residues. Deletions cut 6 bases from V and 3 bases from J, with 20 bases between. From germline, CDR1 is DFQATT and CDR2 SNEGSKA (reference sequence). For the CDR3, the DNA is TGCAGTGCCGGGAGCAGGGGTAGGGCAGAAGAGACCCAGTACTTC. Its protein is CSAGSRGRAEETQYF.

The V gene is TRBV5-1, the J gene TRBJ1-4, with 7 bases that match TRBD1. V lost 4 bases, J lost 8 bases, and 11 bases stayed unmatched. This CDR3 is built from 15 residues. Germline assignment: CDR1 SGHRS and CDR2 YFSETQ. CDR3 amino acids: CASSLQPGGKEKLFF. The DNA of the CDR3 is TGCGCCAGCAGCCTCCAACCAGGGGGGAAGGAAAAACTGTTTTTT. The entire variable domain, with the rest obtained from reference TRBV5-1 and TRBJ1-4, is as follows: KAGVTQTPRYLIKTRGQQVTLSCSPISGHRSVSWYQQTPGQGLQFLFEYFSETQRNKGNFPGRFSGRQFSNSRSEMNVSTLELGDSALYLCASSLQPGGKEKLFFGSGTQLSVL.